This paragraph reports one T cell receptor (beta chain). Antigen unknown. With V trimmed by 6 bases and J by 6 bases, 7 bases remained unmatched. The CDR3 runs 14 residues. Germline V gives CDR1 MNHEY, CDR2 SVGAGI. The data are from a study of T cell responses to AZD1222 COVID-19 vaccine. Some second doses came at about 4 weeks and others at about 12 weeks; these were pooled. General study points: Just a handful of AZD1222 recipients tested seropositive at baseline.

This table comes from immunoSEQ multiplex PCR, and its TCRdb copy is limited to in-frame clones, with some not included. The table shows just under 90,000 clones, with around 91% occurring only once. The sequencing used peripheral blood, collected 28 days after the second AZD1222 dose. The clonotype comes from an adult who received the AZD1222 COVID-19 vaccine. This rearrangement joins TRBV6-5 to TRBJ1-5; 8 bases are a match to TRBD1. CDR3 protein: CASSPGGASQPQHF. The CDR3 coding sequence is TGTGCCAGCAGCCCAGGGGGCGCGAGTCAGCCCCAGCATTTT.